The present entry profiles one TCR beta chain with its context. Its antigen remains unknown. This record belongs to a study of cytomegalovirus exposure and HLA in healthy donors. The germline V and J ends were trimmed by 5 bases and 1 base, with 14 bases remaining between them. Germline loops: CDR1 SGHVS, CDR2 FQNEAQ. This CDR3 is 16 amino acids long. Study results and limitations: A classifier reportedly called cytomegalovirus status with high sensitivity and specificity. The study assumed roughly uniform donor sequencing depth for presence/absence analyses.

Primers: 60 Vbeta forward and 13 Jbeta reverse. Measured with immunoSEQ multiplex PCR; TCRdb has only the in-frame clones, and not every one. The sample comprises 200,000 to 250,000 clones, roughly 80% of which are singletons, and 2.5% to 3.5% rests with the top ten. Sequenced input: PBMCs. The source is a woman between 40 and 55 years old in good health and CMV-seronegative. The genes are TRBV7-8 and TRBJ2-2; a possible D gene is TRBD2 (6 bases). The CDR3 spells CASSPLGTWNTGELFF. CDR3 DNA sequence: TGTGCCAGCAGCCCCTTAGGGACTTGGAACACCGGGGAGCTGTTTTTT.